This TCR beta chain came from a study of cytomegalovirus exposure and HLA in healthy donors. The wider study: The 120 million or so unique TCR beta sequences, from 150 million to 200 million T cells, were found by an earlier analysis. Unique TCRs numbering roughly 85 million, obtained from HLA-typed donors, made up an early data release.

Details on this clone: Its antigen is undetermined.

The CDR3 sequence is 16 residues long. V lost 0 bases to trimming and J lost 5 bases; unmatched junction nucleotides: 9. Germline assignment: CDR1 KGHSH and CDR2 LQKENI. Study findings and constraints: In a later analysis, productive TCRs from donors in an Asian-associated ancestry cluster reportedly carried fewer N-insertions than the cohort mean.

The primer mix had 60 Vbeta and 13 Jbeta primers. Produced via immunoSEQ multiplex PCR; TCRdb's table is partial and in-frame only. The table shows roughly 180,000 clones, with about 83% occurring only once. Source material: PBMCs. The V gene is TRBV18, the J gene TRBJ2-7; the match to TRBD1 covers 8 bases. This clonotype originated in a female donor in good health and CMV-seronegative. CDR3 residues: CASSPPLAGGADEQYF. CDR3 DNA: TGTGCCAGCTCACCACCGTTGGCAGGGGGCGCGGACGAGCAGTACTTC.